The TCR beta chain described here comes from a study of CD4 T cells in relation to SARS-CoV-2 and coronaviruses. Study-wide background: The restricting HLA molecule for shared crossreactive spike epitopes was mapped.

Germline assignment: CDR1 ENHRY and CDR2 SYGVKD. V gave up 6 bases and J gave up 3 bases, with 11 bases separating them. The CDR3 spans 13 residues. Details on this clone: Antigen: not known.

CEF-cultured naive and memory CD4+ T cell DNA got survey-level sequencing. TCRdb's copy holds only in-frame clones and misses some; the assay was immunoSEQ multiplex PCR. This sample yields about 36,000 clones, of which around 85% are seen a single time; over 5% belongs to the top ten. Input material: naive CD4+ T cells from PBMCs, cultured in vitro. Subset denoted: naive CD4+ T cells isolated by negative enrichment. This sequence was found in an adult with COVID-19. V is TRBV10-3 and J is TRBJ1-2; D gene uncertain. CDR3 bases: TGTGCCATCAGCCTTGGGATGGACTATGGCTACACCTTC. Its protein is CAISLGMDYGYTF.